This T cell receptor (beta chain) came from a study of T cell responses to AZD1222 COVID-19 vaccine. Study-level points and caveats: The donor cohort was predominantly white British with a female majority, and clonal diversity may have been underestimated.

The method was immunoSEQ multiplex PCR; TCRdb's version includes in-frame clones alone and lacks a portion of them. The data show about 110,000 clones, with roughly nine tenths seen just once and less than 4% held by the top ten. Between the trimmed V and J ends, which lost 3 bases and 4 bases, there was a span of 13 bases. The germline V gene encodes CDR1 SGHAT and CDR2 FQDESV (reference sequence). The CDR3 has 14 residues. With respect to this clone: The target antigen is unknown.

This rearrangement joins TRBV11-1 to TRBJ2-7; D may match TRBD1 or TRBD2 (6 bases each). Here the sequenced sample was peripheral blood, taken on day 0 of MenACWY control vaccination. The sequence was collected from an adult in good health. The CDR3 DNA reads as TGTGCCAGCAGCTTTAGGGGGGCGCAGTACGAGCAGTACTTC. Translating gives CASSFRGAQYEQYF.